This TCR beta chain was retrieved from a study of OX40 agonist ivuxolimab in advanced cancers. V lost 4 bases to trimming and J lost 2 bases, with 14 bases between them. Germline CDR1 and CDR2: MDHEN and SYDVKM. CDR3 length: 15 residues. The method was immunoSEQ multiplex PCR; TCRdb's version includes in-frame clones alone and lacks a portion of them. The table has 45,000 to 55,000 clones, 65% to 90% seen once; the top ten hold 6% to 7.5%. The chain couples TRBV28 to TRBJ2-5, with D perhaps matching TRBD2 (6 bases). Specimen: CD4+ or CD8+ T cells sorted from blood, collected in a trial of the OX40 agonist ivuxolimab. The TCR sequence derives from an adult with an advanced solid tumor such as melanoma, head and neck, liver or kidney cancer. In DNA form, the CDR3 reads TGTGCCAGCAGTTCCTATGGGGGGAGGCAAGAGACCCAGTACTTC. This gives the protein CASSSYGGRQETQYF.